These 29 T cell receptor beta chains came from one sample sequenced in a study of cytomegalovirus exposure and HLA in healthy donors. This PCR relied on a set of 60 Vbeta primers and 13 Jbeta primers. The method was immunoSEQ multiplex PCR; TCRdb's version includes in-frame clones alone and lacks a portion of them. The sample consists of about 120,000 clones, around 80% of them appearing once. The sample taken for sequencing was PBMCs. These receptors were taken from a man younger than 40 in good health and CMV-seropositive.

The V call is TRBV25-1, the J call TRBJ1-3; D is uncertain. The CDR3 spans 13 residues. Trimming shortened V by 4 bases and J by 0 bases, and 4 bases separated the two germline ends. Germline V gene lookup returns CDR1 MGHDK and CDR2 SYGVNS. The CDR3 sequence is CASSVASGNTIYF. CDR3 nucleotide sequence: TGTGCCAGCAGTGTGGCCTCTGGAAACACCATATATTTT.

The chain is built from TRBV25-1 and TRBJ2-5; 8 bases agree with TRBD2. The length of the CDR3 is 14 residues. V dropped 4 bases and J dropped 5; count of bases not matched to a gene: 6. Germline lookup yields CDR1 MGHDK and CDR2 SYGVNS. This chain's CDR3 is CASSVLAGEETQYF. The CDR3 nucleotides are TGTGCCAGCAGTGTTCTAGCGGGCGAGGAGACCCAGTACTTC.

The chain combines TRBV7-9 with TRBJ2-3; D unclear. V lost 2 bases and J 4 bases, leaving 10 bases between the germline ends. The germline gives CDR1 SEHNR, CDR2 FQNEAQ (reference sequence). This CDR3 has 14 amino acids. The CDR3 nucleotides are TGTGCCAGCAGCTTAAGATCAGAGGCAGATACGCAGTATTTT. Its translation is CASSLRSEADTQYF.

The chain links TRBV5-1 to TRBJ2-5, with D tentatively TRBD2 (5 bases). There are 16 residues in the CDR3. CDR1 and CDR2 from the germline V gene are SGHRS and YFSETQ. V was shortened by 0 bases and J by 4 bases, with 16 bases between the two germline ends. The CDR3 protein is CASSLDVRARLETQYF. As DNA, the CDR3 is TGCGCCAGCAGCTTGGACGTGAGGGCCCGGTTAGAGACCCAGTACTTC. The full variable domain, rest sourced from reference TRBV5-1 and TRBJ2-5, is KAGVTQTPRYLIKTRGQQVTLSCSPISGHRSVSWYQQTPGQGLQFLFEYFSETQRNKGNFPGRFSGRQFSNSRSEMNVSTLELGDSALYLCASSLDVRARLETQYFGPGTRLLVL.

A single count supports this clone. The V call is TRBV5-1, the J call TRBJ2-1; TRBD2 is a possible D gene (6 bases). Germline V gene lookup returns CDR1 SGHRS and CDR2 YFSETQ. The CDR3 loop spans 16 amino acids. V lost 0 bases to trimming and J lost 0 bases, with 10 bases between them. The CDR3 region is CASSLVAEGSYNEQFF. The CDR3 nucleotides are TGCGCCAGCAGCTTGGTAGCGGAGGGCTCCTACAATGAGCAGTTCTTC.

The chain links TRBV27 to TRBJ2-2; no clear D gene. The germline V gene has CDR1 MNHEY and CDR2 SMNVEV (reference sequence). The V and J ends lost 5 bases and 4 bases respectively, with 14 bases between them. This CDR3 is 15 amino acids long. Here the CDR3 reads CASSQSRPSTGELFF. The CDR3 DNA sequence: TGTGCCAGCAGTCAATCGAGGCCGAGCACCGGGGAGCTGTTTTTT.

This rearrangement joins TRBV4-2 to TRBJ2-2, with D possibly TRBD2 on 6 matching bases. Trimming cost V 4 bases and J 5 bases, with 17 bases left between them. The CDR3 loop spans 16 amino acids. Germline lookup yields CDR1 LGHNA and CDR2 YNFKEQ. For the CDR3, the DNA is TGTGCCAGCAGCCGCCGACTAGAGGGCGGGACCGGGGAGCTGTTTTTT. Its protein product is CASSRRLEGGTGELFF.

This chain uses TRBV4-1 with TRBJ2-7; D might be TRBD1 (6 bases). Per germline, CDR1 MGHRA and CDR2 YSYEKL. This CDR3 contains 13 residues. Trimming shortened V by 1 base and J by 7 bases, and 11 bases separated the two germline ends. CDR3 region: CASSQAGQPEQYF. For the CDR3, the DNA is TGCGCCAGCAGCCAAGCCGGACAGCCAGAGCAGTACTTC.

This clone is a singleton in its sample. This chain uses TRBV27 with TRBJ1-4; 10 bases are a match to TRBD1. This CDR3 has 14 amino acids. The V gene end was trimmed by 6 bases and the J gene end by 13 bases; junction bases not matched to a gene: 11. CDR1 is MNHEY, CDR2 SMNVEV, per germline (reference sequence). The CDR3 DNA sequence: TGTGCCAGCAGCCCGACAGGGGGCAGCCACTTACTGTTTTTT. It encodes CASSPTGGSHLLFF.

In its sample, this clone was seen a few times. CDR3 DNA sequence: TGTGCCAGCAGTTCTCTTTCTGGCAATCAGCCCCAGCATTTT. This sequence encodes CASSSLSGNQPQHF. The V gene is TRBV6-5, the J gene TRBJ1-5, with D uncertain. The CDR3 has 14 amino acids. Trimming left V 4 bases short and J 2 bases short, with 9 bases between. Germline CDR1 reads MNHEY; CDR2 reads SVGAGI.

The rearrangement uses TRBV7-9 and TRBJ2-3, with D maybe TRBD2 (5 bases). The V gene's germline CDR1 is SEHNR and CDR2 FQNEAQ (reference sequence). The V end lost 6 bases, the J end lost 3 bases, and 10 bases lay between the germline ends. The length of the CDR3 is 13 residues. The CDR3 protein is CASSPDYTDTQYF. CDR3 in DNA: TGTGCCAGCAGTCCAGACTATACAGATACGCAGTATTTT.

The chain uses TRBV7-4 and TRBJ1-4; TRBD1 might be the D (5 bases). From germline, CDR1 is SGHVT and CDR2 SQSDAQ. This CDR3 region has 16 residues. V was shortened by 1 base and J by 4 bases, with 13 bases between the two germline ends. The CDR3, as DNA: TGTGCCAGCAGCTTAGGGATCGACAGTTTTAATGAAAAACTGTTTTTT. The encoded protein is CASSLGIDSFNEKLFF.

The V gene is TRBV5-6, the J gene TRBJ2-7; D ambiguous. Trimming shortened V by 5 bases and J by 4 bases, and 16 bases separated the two germline ends. This CDR3 comprises 14 residues. From germline, CDR1 is SGHDT and CDR2 YYEEEE. CDR3 in amino acids: CASRPYSVKYEQYF. The CDR3, as DNA: TGTGCCAGCAGACCTTACTCCGTGAAGTACGAGCAGTACTTC.

This chain links TRBV28 with TRBJ1-1; D remains ambiguous. The CDR3 covers 13 residues. Trimming pared 6 bases from V and 2 bases from J, leaving 10 bases between. CDR1 and CDR2 (germline): MDHEN, SYDVKM. The CDR3 reads CASSRRVNTEAFF. The DNA of the CDR3 is TGTGCCAGCAGCCGGCGGGTAAACACTGAAGCTTTCTTT.

V is TRBV27 and J is TRBJ2-7; no firm D call. This CDR3 region has 15 residues. V lost 5 bases and J lost 5, with 19 bases in between. Germline loops: CDR1 MNHEY, CDR2 SMNVEV (reference sequence). This chain's CDR3 is CASSPSALRGHEQYF. CDR3 nucleotides: TGTGCCAGCAGTCCCTCGGCTCTTCGCGGCCACGAGCAGTACTTC.

The table lists this clone with a few counts. CDR3 sequence: CASSPNVRGWYNEQFF. The DNA for the CDR3 is TGTGCCAGCTCACCAAACGTGAGAGGTTGGTACAATGAGCAGTTCTTC. The V gene is TRBV18, the J gene TRBJ2-1, with unresolved D. CDR3 length equals 16 residues. The germline V and J ends were trimmed by 2 bases and 4 bases, with 15 bases remaining between them. Germline V CDR1 and CDR2: KGHSH, LQKENI.

V is TRBV6-6 and J is TRBJ1-4; 7 positions match TRBD1. This CDR3 spans 15 amino acids. V was pared by 6 bases and J by 4 bases, with 8 bases of the junction left unmatched. Germline V CDR1 and CDR2: MNHNY, SVGAGI (reference sequence). Here the CDR3 DNA reads TGTGCCAGCAGCCAGGACAGGAGGGGTAATGAAAAACTGTTTTTT. Amino acid sequence: CASSQDRRGNEKLFF.

On this clone: An end of the junction does not agree with germline; a read error may underlie this. The gene calls are TRBV29-1 and TRBJ2-7; TRBD1 aligns across 7 bases. The CDR3 is 13 amino acids. Germline V CDR1 and CDR2: SQVTM, ANQGSEA. CDR3 sequence: CSVEGDRPYGQYF. The CDR3 coding sequence is TGCAGCGTTGAAGGGGACAGACCCTACGGGCAGTACTTC.

V usage is TRBV14 and J usage is TRBJ2-5; no reliable D call. Germline V gene data show CDR1 as SGHDN and CDR2 as FVKESK. The CDR3 spans 19 residues. V was trimmed by 0 bases and J by 0 bases, leaving 20 bases between them. The chain's CDR3 is CASSQDQFIQQFNQETQYF. CDR3 DNA: TGTGCCAGCAGCCAAGATCAGTTTATACAGCAGTTTAACCAAGAGACCCAGTACTTC.

The gene calls are TRBV19 and TRBJ1-5, with 8 bases identical to TRBD1. The CDR3 length is 18 residues. Germline V gene lookup returns CDR1 LNHDA and CDR2 SQIVND (reference sequence). V lost 2 bases, J lost 4 bases, and 13 bases stayed unmatched. CDR3 bases: TGTGCCAGTAGTATAAGGCGGAGGGCAGGGGGCCGTAATCAGCCCCAGCATTTT. The encoded protein is CASSIRRRAGGRNQPQHF.

The chain couples TRBV7-3 to TRBJ2-1; 10 bases align to TRBD2. The CDR3 has 18 amino acids. V was pared by 1 base and J by 9 bases, with 15 bases of the junction left unmatched. Germline V gives CDR1 SGHTA, CDR2 FQGTGA. CDR3 nucleotides: TGTGCCAGCAGCTTAAGCCCAGCGGGAGGGGACTTTCTTGCTGAGCAGTTCTTC. Protein sequence: CASSLSPAGGDFLAEQFF.

V is TRBV29-1 and J is TRBJ1-4, with a tentative D call TRBD1 (5 bases). The V gene's germline CDR1 is SQVTM and CDR2 ANQGSEA. Trimming cost V 5 bases and J 3 bases, with 13 bases left between them. CDR3 length equals 14 residues. The CDR3 bases are TGCAGCGTTACACTACAGGCTTCTAATGAAAAACTGTTTTTT. Residues: CSVTLQASNEKLFF.

This clone was detected only once. The rearrangement uses TRBV4-1 and TRBJ1-2; 8 bases line up with TRBD1. The CDR3 has 13 amino acids. Germline assignment: CDR1 MGHRA and CDR2 YSYEKL. V shed 5 bases, J shed 8 bases, and the junction held 7 bases outside the gene matches. As DNA, the CDR3 is TGCGCCAGCAGCTCGGACAGGGCGGAGGGCTACACCTTC. Translating gives CASSSDRAEGYTF.

For the CDR3, the DNA is TGTGCCAGCAGCCCCATTGGCGGGTTCGGCGGGGAGCTGTTTTTT. Residues: CASSPIGGFGGELFF. The chain uses TRBV14 and TRBJ2-2; D is possibly TRBD2 (5 bases). This CDR3 is built from 15 residues. Germline V gene sequence: CDR1 SGHDN, CDR2 FVKESK. V was clipped by 4 bases and J by 7 bases, with 16 bases between them.

The CDR3 is CASSFSGGGAEKLFF. In DNA, the CDR3 is TGTGCCAGCAGTTTTTCGGGGGGTGGGGCAGAAAAACTGTTTTTT. The chain is built from TRBV28 and TRBJ1-4; a weak D match, TRBD1 (5 bases). V was trimmed by 3 bases and J by 8 bases, leaving 16 bases between them. The CDR3 covers 15 residues. Germline CDR1 MDHEN, CDR2 SYDVKM.

The V and J genes are TRBV7-9 and TRBJ2-5; weak D call: TRBD1 (5 bases). The CDR3 is 15 residues long. Germline CDR1 is SEHNR and CDR2 is FQNEAQ (reference sequence). V gave up 1 base and J gave up 5 bases, with 14 bases separating them. CDR3 amino acids: CASSLEGIWMETQYF. As DNA, the CDR3 is TGTGCCAGCAGCTTAGAGGGGATTTGGATGGAGACCCAGTACTTC.

This rearrangement joins TRBV9 to TRBJ2-7, with 9 bases that match TRBD1. The CDR3 totals 15 residues. Losses at the gene ends were 4 bases for V and 6 bases for J; bases not matched to a gene: 11. Germline V gene data show CDR1 as SGDLS and CDR2 as YYNGEE. CDR3 region: CASSTSRTGVGEQYF. The CDR3 nucleotides read TGTGCCAGCAGCACCAGCCGGACAGGGGTGGGCGAGCAGTACTTC.

This chain links TRBV4-3 with TRBJ1-2; D call uncertain. Trimming shortened V by 0 bases and J by 8 bases, and 16 bases separated the two germline ends. This CDR3 region has 15 residues. Germline V CDR1 and CDR2: LGHNA, YSLEER. The CDR3 nucleotides are TGCGCCAGCAGCCAAGATGGTTGGGCATCCACCGGCTACACCTTC. It encodes CASSQDGWASTGYTF.

This chain joins TRBV30 and TRBJ2-7; perhaps TRBD1 as D (5 bases). With 0 bases removed from V and 6 bases from J, the gap between germline ends came to 12 bases. Germline CDR1 is GTSNPN and CDR2 is SVGIG (reference sequence). The CDR3 loop spans 13 amino acids. The CDR3 nucleotides read TGTGCCTGGAGTGTTTCAGGGTTGGCCGAGCAGTACTTC. Translated: CAWSVSGLAEQYF.